Presented here are 31 T cell receptor beta chains from one specimen sequenced in a study of T cell repertoires in cytomegalovirus infection. TCRdb re-analysed the reads in MiXCR, keeping a single row per CDR3 protein. The data contain approximately 550,000 distinct CDR3 sequences, 16% of them singletons. Sequencing was performed on CD8+ T cells from PBMCs. The origin of the receptors is a human donor in good health (CMV status not recorded). Some clones in this sample may be carry-over from other donors' samples.

The V gene is TRBV4-1, the J gene TRBJ1-2, with 7 bases that match TRBD1. The germline V gene has CDR1 MGHRA and CDR2 YSYEKL. The CDR3 spans 17 residues. With V trimmed by 1 base and J by 0 bases, 8 bases remained unmatched. CDR3 bases: TGCGCCAGCAGCCAAGGCTGGCGGGACAGTGCTAACTATGGCTACACCTTC. Amino acids: CASSQGWRDSANYGYTF.

The chain couples TRBV5-5 to TRBJ2-2; D perhaps matches TRBD2 (7 bases). Germline CDR1 reads SGHKS; CDR2 reads YYEKEE (reference sequence). The germline V and J ends were trimmed by 0 bases and 7 bases, with 13 bases remaining between them. The CDR3 has 15 residues. Written as DNA, the CDR3 is TGTGCCAGCAGCTTGGTTGCGGGGGCGGGCGGGGAGCTGTTTTTT. Protein: CASSLVAGAGGELFF.

The rearrangement joins TRBV5-1 to TRBJ2-1; TRBD2 agrees at 10 bases. Germline CDR1 is SGHRS and CDR2 is YFSETQ. The V gene end was trimmed by 1 base and the J gene end by 8 bases; junction bases not matched to a gene: 12. This CDR3 has 17 residues. The CDR3 region has the DNA TGCGCCAGCAGCTTGAGGGGACTAGCGCCGGGCCGCGATGAGCAGTTCTTC. Encoded protein: CASSLRGLAPGRDEQFF.

This clonotype was seen more than once but under ten times. The chain uses TRBV20-1 and TRBJ2-3; 16 nucleotides align to TRBD2. The CDR3 has 15 amino acids. Germline trimming cut 3 bases from V and 6 bases from J; bases unmatched to any gene: 3. Per germline, CDR1 DFQATT and CDR2 SNEGSKA (reference sequence). CDR3 region: CSARGLAGGGDTQYF. The CDR3 DNA follows: TGCAGTGCTAGGGGACTAGCGGGGGGGGGGGATACGCAGTATTTT.

This clonotype was detected many times. The chain employs TRBV7-9 and TRBJ2-1; TRBD2 might be the D (6 bases). Trimming cost V 2 bases and J 4 bases, with 9 bases left between them. The CDR3 sequence is 14 residues long. Germline V lookup: CDR1 SEHNR, CDR2 FQNEAQ (reference sequence). The CDR3 DNA follows: TGTGCCAGCAGCTTAACGGGAGAATACAATGAGCAGTTCTTC. Residues: CASSLTGEYNEQFF.

Comment on this clonotype: The junction shows a germline mismatch at one end, possibly a read error. V is TRBV4-1 and J is TRBJ2-5, with 8 bases identical to TRBD1. The length of the CDR3 is 15 residues. CDR1 is MGHRA, CDR2 YSYEKL, per germline. The CDR3 here is CARSLPQGARETQYF. The CDR3 bases are TGCGCCAGAAGCCTCCCTCAGGGGGCGCGGGAGACCCAGTACTTC.

This clonotype was counted ten times or more. The V gene is TRBV4-1, the J gene TRBJ1-5; D remains unclear. Trimming shortened V by 1 base and J by 1 base, and 8 bases separated the two germline ends. Germline CDR1 is MGHRA and CDR2 is YSYEKL. This CDR3 contains 15 residues. The CDR3 bases are TGCGCCAGCAGCCAAGCAACGGGAAGCAATCAGCCCCAGCATTTT. Residues: CASSQATGSNQPQHF.

Many counts were recorded for this clonotype. The chain carries TRBV19 and TRBJ1-5; D remains unclear. Germline CDR1 LNHDA, CDR2 SQIVND (reference sequence). V was trimmed by 1 base and J by 0 bases, leaving 10 bases between them. CDR3 length equals 16 residues. DNA for the CDR3: TGTGCCAGTAGTATAGCTCCGACGCATAGCAATCAGCCCCAGCATTTT. Its translation is CASSIAPTHSNQPQHF.

This clonotype occurred many times. The CDR3, as DNA: TGTGCCAGCAGTTTACGGACAGGGGGCGGCGGGCAAGAGACCCAGTACTTC. This encodes CASSLRTGGGGQETQYF. The V and J genes are TRBV27 and TRBJ2-5, with TRBD1 identical over 11 bases. The CDR3 loop spans 17 amino acids. The ends lost 2 bases at V and 2 bases at J; junction bases unmatched: 7. Germline loops: CDR1 MNHEY, CDR2 SMNVEV (reference sequence).

V usage is TRBV5-5 and J usage is TRBJ1-5; D gene unclear. The length of the CDR3 is 16 residues. Per germline, CDR1 SGHKS and CDR2 YYEKEE (reference sequence). The V and J ends lost 5 bases and 5 bases respectively, with 20 bases between them. The DNA for the CDR3 is TGTGCCAGCAGTTTGACCCCTAAACTGGGAGATCAGCCCCAGCATTTT. Residues: CASSLTPKLGDQPQHF.

This chain links TRBV5-1 with TRBJ1-2; no reliable D call. CDR3 length: 14 amino acids. Trimming took 1 base from V and 7 from J, leaving 14 bases between them. Germline assignment: CDR1 SGHRS and CDR2 YFSETQ. The CDR3: CASSLSGVESGYTF. DNA for the CDR3: TGCGCCAGCAGCTTGTCGGGTGTCGAGAGTGGCTACACCTTC.

In this sample, this clonotype turned up a few times. Here the CDR3 DNA reads TGTGCCAGCAGTTACTCCTTCTCGGGTAGCGGGCTTAGCTCCTACAATGAGCAGTTCTTC. Translating gives CASSYSFSGSGLSSYNEQFF. The rearrangement uses TRBV6-5 and TRBJ2-1; 7 bases agree with TRBD2. Per germline, CDR1 MNHEY and CDR2 SVGAGI. CDR3 length: 20 amino acids. Unmatched junction bases numbered 14, after V lost 0 bases and J lost 0 bases.

The sample holds many counts of this clonotype. The V and J genes are TRBV7-9 and TRBJ1-2; D might be TRBD1 (6 bases). From germline, CDR1 is SEHNR and CDR2 FQNEAQ (reference sequence). This CDR3 is 15 amino acids long. V lost 4 bases and J 7 bases, leaving 19 bases between the germline ends. CDR3 in amino acids: CASSSYREISGGYTF. Written as DNA, the CDR3 is TGTGCCAGCAGCTCATACAGGGAGATCAGTGGTGGCTACACCTTC.

This clonotype was counted ten times or more. The chain couples TRBV28 to TRBJ2-5; D is possibly TRBD1 or TRBD2 (5 bases each). CDR1 is MDHEN and CDR2 is SYDVKM in the germline V gene. CDR3 size: 14 residues. V gave up 3 bases and J gave up 4 bases, with 12 bases separating them. CDR3 protein: CASSLVPGTETQYF. Here the CDR3 DNA reads TGTGCCAGCAGTTTGGTGCCAGGGACAGAGACCCAGTACTTC.

Of note for this clonotype: This sequence may be a read error, since a much larger clone differs from it by one base. The genes are TRBV28 and TRBJ2-3, with 14 bases matching TRBD2. The CDR3 totals 16 residues. Germline values: CDR1 MDHEN, CDR2 SYDVKM. CDR3 sequence reads: CASSPGTSGSQDPQYF. CDR3 bases: TGTGCCAGCAGCCCGGGGACTAGCGGGAGCCAAGATCCGCAGTATTTT.

The chain carries TRBV30 and TRBJ2-1; D possibly corresponds to TRBD2 (6 bases). Germline-derived CDR1 and CDR2 are GTSNPN and SVGIG (reference sequence). V lost 5 bases, J lost 4 bases, and 18 bases lay in between. The CDR3 contains 15 residues. The CDR3 region is CAWAVGTQTYNEQFF. The CDR3 DNA is TGTGCCTGGGCCGTAGGGACTCAAACATACAATGAGCAGTTCTTC.

A few counts support this clonotype. The chain employs TRBV12-3 or TRBV12-4 and TRBJ2-1, with TRBD2 matching 9 bases. The CDR3 loop spans 14 amino acids. Trimming at V came to 7 bases and at J to 3 bases, leaving 4 bases not matched to a gene. CDR3: CASTQTSGYNEQFF. The CDR3 DNA reads as TGTGCCAGCACCCAGACTAGCGGCTACAATGAGCAGTTCTTC.

The sample holds a few counts of this clonotype. The chain carries TRBV19 and TRBJ2-1, with a weak D call TRBD1 (5 bases). Germline CDR1 LNHDA, CDR2 SQIVND (reference sequence). Trimming shortened V by 1 base and J by 6 bases, and 13 bases separated the two germline ends. This CDR3 region has 15 residues. The CDR3 DNA follows: TGTGCCAGTAGTATAGGGGCAGGGTTTCGCAATGAGCAGTTCTTC. It codes for CASSIGAGFRNEQFF. The variable domain in full, with the rest retrieved from reference TRBV19 and TRBJ2-1, is DGGITQSPKYLFRKEGQNVTLSCEQNLNHDAMYWYRQDPGQGLRLIYYSQIVNDFQKGDIAEGYSVSREKKESFPLTVTSAQKNPTAFYLCASSIGAGFRNEQFFGPGTRLTVL.

The chain has TRBV12-3 or TRBV12-4 and TRBJ1-5, with a weak D call TRBD1 (5 bases). Trimming shortened V by 6 bases and J by 2 bases, and 11 bases separated the two germline ends. CDR3 length: 14 amino acids. CDR3 sequence: CASSAPGGNQPQHF. Written as DNA, the CDR3 is TGTGCCAGCAGCGCCCCGGGGGGCAATCAGCCCCAGCATTTT.

This clonotype was found a few times. The chain employs TRBV6-5 and TRBJ2-7, with a tentative D call TRBD1 (5 bases). The CDR3 runs to 14 residues. Germline CDR1 MNHEY, CDR2 SVGAGI. V lost 0 bases, J lost 2 bases, and 8 bases lay in between. The CDR3, as DNA: TGTGCCAGCAGTTACTCGACAGTCACCTACGAGCAGTACTTC. Protein product: CASSYSTVTYEQYF.

This clonotype has more than one count but fewer than ten. The chain has TRBV4-1 and TRBJ1-2; 9 positions agree with TRBD1. Germline CDR1 reads MGHRA; CDR2 reads YSYEKL. The J segment lost 7 bases and the V segment lost 0 bases, leaving 3 bases of the junction unmatched. This CDR3 is 14 amino acids long. The CDR3 bases are TGCGCCAGCAGCCAAGAAACAGGGGGCTTTGGCTACACCTTC. Protein product: CASSQETGGFGYTF.

This clonotype was observed many times. Here the CDR3 reads CASSFQGSYGYTF. CDR3 nucleotide sequence: TGTGCCAGCAGTTTTCAGGGGAGCTATGGCTACACCTTC. The chain has TRBV12-3 or TRBV12-4 and TRBJ1-2; D is perhaps TRBD1 (6 bases). The CDR3 loop spans 13 amino acids. V was trimmed by 3 bases and J by 4 bases, leaving 9 bases between them.

This clonotype occurred a few times. This chain connects TRBV6-6 to TRBJ1-2; possible D gene TRBD1, 5 bases. The V gene's germline CDR1 is MNHNY and CDR2 SVGAGI (reference sequence). The germline V and J ends were trimmed by 0 bases and 8 bases, with 16 bases remaining between them. The CDR3 contains 15 residues. The DNA for the CDR3 is TGTGCCAGCAGTTACTCGATGACGGGGGGTGAGGGCTACACCTTC. Translated: CASSYSMTGGEGYTF.

This clonotype showed up many times. This chain connects TRBV4-1 to TRBJ1-1; D is unclear. The ends were cut back, 0 bases at V and 0 bases at J, with 14 bases in the middle. The germline gives CDR1 MGHRA, CDR2 YSYEKL. The CDR3 covers 17 residues. CDR3 bases: TGCGCCAGCAGCCAAGAAATAGGCACAGCCATGAACACTGAAGCTTTCTTT. Amino acids: CASSQEIGTAMNTEAFF.

The V gene is TRBV3-1, the J gene TRBJ1-1; D remains ambiguous. With 2 bases removed from V and 1 base from J, the gap between germline ends came to 8 bases. This CDR3 is 14 amino acids long. Germline-derived CDR1 and CDR2 are LGHDT and YNNKEL (reference sequence). The CDR3 DNA follows: TGTGCCAGCAGCCAAAGATTCCAGAACACTGAAGCTTTCTTT. Its protein is CASSQRFQNTEAFF. The full variable domain, with the rest looked up from reference TRBV3-1 and TRBJ1-1, is DTAVSQTPKYLVTQMGNDKSIKCEQNLGHDTMYWYKQDSKKFLKIMFSYNNKELIINETVPNRFSPKSPDKAHLNLHINSLELGDSAVYFCASSQRFQNTEAFFGQGTRLTVV.

This clonotype came up a few times. The V call is TRBV10-3, the J call TRBJ2-1; the D gene could be TRBD1 or TRBD2 (5 bases each). V was clipped by 6 bases and J by 5 bases, with 11 bases between them. Germline-derived CDR1 and CDR2 are ENHRY and SYGVKD. This CDR3 is built from 13 residues. This chain's CDR3 is CAIRERGDNEQFF. The CDR3 coding sequence is TGTGCCATCAGGGAGAGAGGGGACAATGAGCAGTTCTTC.

This clonotype came up many times. This chain uses TRBV30 with TRBJ1-1; D gene unclear. CDR1 is GTSNPN and CDR2 is SVGIG in the germline V gene (reference sequence). The V gene lost 1 base and the J gene lost 1 base, with 7 bases spanning the gap. This CDR3 is built from 13 residues. The CDR3 bases are TGTGCCTGGAGTGGCGCGGAGAACACTGAAGCTTTCTTT. Translation: CAWSGAENTEAFF. The full variable domain, its missing parts supplied by reference TRBV30 and TRBJ1-1, is SQTIHQWPATLVQPVGSPLSLECTVEGTSNPNLYWYRQAAGRGLQLLFYSVGIGQISSEVPQNLSASRPQDRQFILSSKKLLLSDSGFYLCAWSGAENTEAFFGQGTRLTVV.

The rearrangement joins TRBV5-6 to TRBJ2-1; weak D call: TRBD2 (6 bases). V gave up 8 bases and J gave up 4 bases, with 16 bases separating them. The CDR3 spans 14 residues. Germline V gene data show CDR1 as SGHDT and CDR2 as YYEEEE. CDR3 bases: TGTGCCAGTATCAGTAGCGGTTTTTACAATGAGCAGTTCTTC. It translates to CASISSGFYNEQFF.

The rearrangement joins TRBV9 to TRBJ2-1, with 7 bases lining up with TRBD2. Germline loops: CDR1 SGDLS, CDR2 YYNGEE. Germline trimming cut 4 bases from V and 1 base from J; bases unmatched to any gene: 8. This CDR3 has 16 residues. Here the CDR3 DNA reads TGTGCCAGCAGCAACTCCCAGGGAGGGTCCTACAATGAGCAGTTCTTC. Translation: CASSNSQGGSYNEQFF.

Only a few counts were recorded for this clonotype. Here the CDR3 DNA reads TGTGCCAGCAGTTTCCGGCAGAATTCACCCCTCCACTTT. Translating gives CASSFRQNSPLHF. This chain connects TRBV27 to TRBJ1-6; no clear D gene. The CDR3 is made up of 13 amino acids. The V and J ends lost 3 bases and 7 bases respectively, with 7 bases between them. Germline V gene sequence: CDR1 MNHEY, CDR2 SMNVEV (reference sequence).

CDR3 nucleotides: TGTGCCAGCAGGGCCGGGACAGGGTACACTGAAGCTTTCTTT. Translation: CASRAGTGYTEAFF. The chain has TRBV27 and TRBJ1-1; 9 positions match TRBD1. V lost 6 bases to trimming and J lost 3 bases; unmatched junction nucleotides: 5. CDR1 and CDR2 (germline): MNHEY, SMNVEV (reference sequence). This CDR3 spans 14 amino acids.